This T cell receptor (beta chain) is from a study of T-cell reconstitution after alpha-beta-depleted transplantation in children (dated by TCRdb to about 2016). As for the study more broadly: Using TCR repertoire profiling, the study quantitatively followed how T-cell immune reconstitution unfolded in children after TCRalphabeta/CD19-depleted allogeneic hematopoietic cell transplantation. Here is what the overall study found, with its caveats: The high TCRbeta diversity at day 60 in some patients was ascribed to recipient T cells and intrathymic progenitors that had survived conditioning. Hyperexpanded clone frequencies declined over subsequent months; after one year, T-cell counts and TCRbeta diversity were mostly attributed to newly produced T cells. The apparently early recovery of alphabetaT-cell counts about two months after transplant reportedly depended on only several hundred rapidly expanded clones that came from non-depleted graft cells.

Counted from cysteine to phenylalanine, this CDR3 has 11 amino acids. Of the read, only the CDR3 DNA is kept; its 33 bases are in frame from base 1. V lost 11 bases and J lost 9 bases, and the count of bases not matched to a germline gene is 6. CDR1 is given as SEHNR and CDR2 as FQNEAQ, both from the germline V gene (reference sequence). Library preparation employed PCR. TCRdb names Illumina HiSeq 2500 as the instrument used. TCR library preparation used molecular barcoding, with unique molecular identifiers applied to normalize quantification of the TCRbeta repertoire. TCRdb reworked the public reads: Q25 trimming with fastp, MiXCR clone assembly, productive beta chains retained. Under each unique CDR3 protein, matching rows form one entry showing the most common genes and DNA. Recorded for this sample are approximately 800,000 distinct CDR3 sequences; 15% to 20% of them occurred a single time. The top ten clones comprise 5% of the sample.

The treatment or condition tag for this specimen amounts to: allogeneic hematopoietic cell transplantation with graft depleted of TCRalphabeta T cells and CD19 B cells. The children who served as transplant recipients had been given grafts of TCRalphabeta/CD19-depleted allogeneic hematopoietic cells. This clonotype was recorded a few times. Its cognate antigen has yet to be identified. Qualities for individual bases were not recorded, and no much larger clone is one base off. The receptor was isolated from a male patient aged 10-17 years who had a stem cell transplant for acute lymphoblastic leukemia, so the T cells may come from the graft donor. The rearranged chain carries TRBV7-9 and TRBJ2-1, with 8 junctional bases fitting TRBD1. This specimen was PBMCs, mostly from graft donor cells, taken 360 days after TCRalphabeta/CD19-depleted stem cell transplant. The CDR3: CAGQGPSEQFF. The bases read TGTGCCGGACAGGGACCAAGTGAGCAGTTCTTC.